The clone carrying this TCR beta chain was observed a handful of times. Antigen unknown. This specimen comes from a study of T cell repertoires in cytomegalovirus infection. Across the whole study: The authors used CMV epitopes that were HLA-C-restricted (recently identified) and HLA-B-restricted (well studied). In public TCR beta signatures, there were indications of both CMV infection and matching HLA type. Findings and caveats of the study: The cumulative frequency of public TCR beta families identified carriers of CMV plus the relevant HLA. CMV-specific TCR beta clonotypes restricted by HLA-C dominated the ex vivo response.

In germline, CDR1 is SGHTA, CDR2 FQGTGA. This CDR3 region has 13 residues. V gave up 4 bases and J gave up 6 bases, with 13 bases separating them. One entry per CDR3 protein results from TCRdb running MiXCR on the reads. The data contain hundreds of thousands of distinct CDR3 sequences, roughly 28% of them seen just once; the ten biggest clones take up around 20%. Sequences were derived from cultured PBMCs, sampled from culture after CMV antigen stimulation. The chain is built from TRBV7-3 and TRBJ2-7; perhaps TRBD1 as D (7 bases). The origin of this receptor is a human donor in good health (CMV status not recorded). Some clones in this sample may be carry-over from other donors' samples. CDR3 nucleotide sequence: TGTGCCAGCAGCTCCAGACAGGGAGGCGAGCAGTACTTC. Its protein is CASSSRQGGEQYF.